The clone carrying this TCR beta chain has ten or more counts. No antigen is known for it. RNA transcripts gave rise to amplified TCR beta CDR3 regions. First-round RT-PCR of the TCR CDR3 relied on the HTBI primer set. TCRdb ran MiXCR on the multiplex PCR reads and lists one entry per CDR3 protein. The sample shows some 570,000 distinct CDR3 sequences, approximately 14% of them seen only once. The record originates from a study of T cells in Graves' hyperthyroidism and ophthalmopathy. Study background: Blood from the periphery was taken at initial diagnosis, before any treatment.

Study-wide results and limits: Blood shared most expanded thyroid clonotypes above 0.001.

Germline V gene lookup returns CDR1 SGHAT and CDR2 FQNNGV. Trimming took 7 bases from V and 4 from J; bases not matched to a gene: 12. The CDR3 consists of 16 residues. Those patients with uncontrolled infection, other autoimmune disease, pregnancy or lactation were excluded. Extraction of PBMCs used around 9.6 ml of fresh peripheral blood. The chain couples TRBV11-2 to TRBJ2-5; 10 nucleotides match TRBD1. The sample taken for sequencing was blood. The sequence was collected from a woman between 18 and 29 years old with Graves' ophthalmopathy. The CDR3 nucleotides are TGTGCCAGCACCCACGGGGCCCGGACAGGGGGAGAGACCCAGTACTTC. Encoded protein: CASTHGARTGGETQYF.